This T cell receptor (beta chain) is from a study of T-cell memory formation after mild COVID-19. General study findings and limits: The SARS-CoV-2 specificity of second-wave clones reaching peak at day 37 remained unverified. Day 15 to 85 contracting clones showed balanced CD4/CD8; later expanders leaned CD4+. A subset of responding clones appeared in pre-infection memory, suggesting cross-reactive memory joined.

TCRdb processed the 5' RACE reads anew with MiXCR; each CDR3 protein has one entry. Of under 250,000 distinct CDR3 sequences in the sample, just over 9.5% are singletons; the top ten hold roughly 4%. Concerning this clonotype: Its antigen is unidentified.

This receptor was obtained from a man between 18 and 35 years old who had mild COVID-19 (a few samples of this study predate the infection). Cell type and time point are not known. The sequenced sample consisted of PBMCs or a T cell subset sorted from them (not recorded which).

CDR3 protein: CAIASSGRDNEQFF. The CDR3, as DNA: TGTGCCATCGCCTCGTCAGGGAGGGACAATGAGCAGTTCTTC. The V call is TRBV10-3, the J call TRBJ2-1, with 7 bases identical to TRBD2. The ends lost 8 bases at V and 5 bases at J; junction bases unmatched: 9. The germline V gene has CDR1 ENHRY and CDR2 SYGVKD. This CDR3 is built from 14 residues.